Listed here is a single T cell receptor (beta chain). The CDR3 spans 12 residues. Germline loops: CDR1 MDHEN, CDR2 SYDVKM. V lost 3 bases and J 5 bases, leaving 8 bases between the germline ends. The data were taken from a study of shared T cell receptors in the human thymus. The protocol was immunoSEQ multiplex PCR, while the TCRdb copy is restricted to in-frame clones and leaves out a portion. Among hundreds of thousands of clones, more than 75% were seen once, and the ten largest hold more than 0.009%. The sample was also reused in another study, on human thymus T cells. That paper states: Healthy Finnish infants undergoing corrective surgery for congenital heart defects were the donors. Obtained as resections during corrective heart surgery, the thymus tissue was then studied. An apparent bias in V and J gene usage was seen in thymic and blood repertoires. Unrelated individuals had highly overlapping thymic repertoires, as reported in related research.

This receptor was identified in a boy under two years old with a congenital heart defect. The chain recombines TRBV28 with TRBJ2-7, with D uncertain. The sample consisted of thymocytes. For the CDR3, the DNA is TGTGCCAGCAGTTTGCGGTTGGACGAGCAGTACTTC. This codes for CASSLRLDEQYF.